One sample yielded the 24 T cell receptor beta chains listed below, sequenced in a study of blood T cells in healthy people across ages. A second 7 to 11 cycle PCR used barcoded and J-beta primers. TCRdb itself ran the 5' RACE reads through MiXCR, one entry per CDR3 protein. This sample has 1.4 million or so distinct CDR3 sequences, with under 55% found just once. The material sequenced was blood. The receptors were gathered from a woman in her late teens or twenties in good health.

The CDR3 DNA follows: TGCAGTGCTAGTCAGACAGGTTTCGACTATGGCTACACCTTC. Its protein product is CSASQTGFDYGYTF. J is TRBJ1-2 and V is TRBV20-1, with D maybe TRBD1 (6 bases). The CDR3 covers 14 residues. From germline, CDR1 is DFQATT and CDR2 SNEGSKA (reference sequence). The ends were cut back, 3 bases at V and 3 bases at J, with 14 bases in the middle.

The chain employs TRBV13 and TRBJ2-7; TRBD2 agrees at 8 bases. V shed 4 bases and J 2 bases; nucleotides not matched to a gene: 7. Germline CDR1 is PRHDT and CDR2 is FYEKMQ (reference sequence). The CDR3 length is 15 residues. Written as DNA, the CDR3 is TGTGCCAGCAGCTGCGGGTCTAGCGGGCCCTACGAGCAGTACTTC. It yields the protein CASSCGSSGPYEQYF.

The chain joins TRBV7-9 to TRBJ2-7, with D perhaps being TRBD1 or TRBD2 (5 bases each). This CDR3 spans 14 amino acids. Germline loops: CDR1 SEHNR, CDR2 FQNEAQ (reference sequence). V lost 8 bases and J 2 bases, leaving 16 bases between the germline ends. The CDR3 sequence is CASASPRGTYEQYF. CDR3 nucleotides: TGTGCCAGCGCTAGTCCGAGGGGTACCTACGAGCAGTACTTC.

The chain couples TRBV12-3 or TRBV12-4 to TRBJ2-4; no firm D call. This CDR3 region has 16 residues. Deletions cut 3 bases from V and 8 bases from J, with 20 bases between. As DNA, the CDR3 is TGTGCCAGCAGTTTGCGGTGGATTAGTGAGCTAGACATTCAGTACTTC. It yields the protein CASSLRWISELDIQYF.

The chain carries TRBV7-9 and TRBJ2-1, with 8 bases matching TRBD2. V shed 6 bases and J 5 bases; nucleotides not matched to a gene: 9. The CDR3 sequence is 15 residues long. CDR1 and CDR2 from the germline V gene are SEHNR and FQNEAQ (reference sequence). CDR3 in amino acids: CASSYLAGPHNEQFF. In DNA, the CDR3 is TGTGCCAGCAGTTATCTAGCGGGTCCCCACAATGAGCAGTTCTTC. The variable domain in full, completed from reference TRBV7-9 and TRBJ2-1, reads DTGVSQNPRHKITKRGQNVTFRCDPISEHNRLYWYRQTLGQGPEFLTYFQNEAQLEKSRLLSDRFSAERPKGSFSTLEIQRTEQGDSAMYLCASSYLAGPHNEQFFGPGTRLTVL.

There are a few counts of this clonotype. The CDR3 spells CATSATDRGTPSQYF. The CDR3 DNA follows: TGTGCCACCAGTGCTACAGACAGGGGGACCCCCTCCCAGTACTTC. The genes are TRBV24-1 and TRBJ2-5, with 9 positions matching TRBD1. V shed 5 bases, J shed 9 bases, and the junction held 12 bases outside the gene matches. Germline CDR1 reads KGHDR; CDR2 reads SFDVKD. CDR3 size: 15 residues.

This clonotype was observed a handful of times. This chain links TRBV12-3 or TRBV12-4 with TRBJ1-5; unclear D gene. V dropped 0 bases and J dropped 5 bases, with 5 bases sitting between them. This CDR3 has 13 amino acids. In nucleotides, the CDR3 is TGTGCCAGCAGTTTAGCGGATTATCAGCCCCAGCATTTT. Amino acid sequence: CASSLADYQPQHF.

The genes are TRBV7-8 and TRBJ2-5, with 7 bases aligning to TRBD2. Losses at the gene ends were 4 bases for V and 2 bases for J; bases not matched to a gene: 7. Looked up from germline, CDR1 is SGHVS and CDR2 is FQNEAQ. The CDR3 loop spans 15 amino acids. CDR3 amino acids: CASSSFLAVQETQYF. CDR3 in DNA: TGTGCCAGCAGCTCCTTTCTAGCGGTACAAGAGACCCAGTACTTC.

The chain carries TRBV6-1 and TRBJ1-1; perhaps TRBD1 as D (5 bases). This CDR3 contains 15 residues. Germline V lookup: CDR1 MNHNS, CDR2 SASEGT. V was pared by 6 bases and J by 5 bases, with 19 bases between. The CDR3 here is CASRSGVGGRTEAFF. The CDR3 nucleotides read TGTGCCAGCAGAAGTGGGGTGGGGGGTCGGACTGAAGCTTTCTTT.

This clonotype has a handful of counts. V is TRBV18 and J is TRBJ1-2; maybe TRBD1 (5 bases). Germline V gene data show CDR1 as KGHSH and CDR2 as LQKENI. The CDR3 sequence is 15 residues long. Trimming shortened V by 3 bases and J by 0 bases, and 11 bases separated the two germline ends. CDR3 nucleotide sequence: TGTGCCAGCTCACCGATCGGGACGGCTAACTATGGCTACACCTTC. Translation gives CASSPIGTANYGYTF.

This clonotype showed up just a few times. The chain joins TRBV2 to TRBJ2-3, with D possibly TRBD1 on 5 matching bases. This CDR3 contains 13 residues. Per the germline V gene, CDR1 is SNHLY and CDR2 is FYNNEI. The germline V and J ends were trimmed by 8 bases and 4 bases, with 13 bases remaining between them. The CDR3 DNA is TGTGCCAGCTGGGGCCCCTCCGCAGATACGCAGTATTTT. Amino acids: CASWGPSADTQYF.

This clonotype was detected only once. The chain couples TRBV29-1 to TRBJ1-3, with 9 nucleotides matching TRBD1. Trimming at V came to 7 bases and at J to 3 bases, leaving 4 bases not matched to a gene. CDR3 length equals 13 residues. Germline CDR1 reads SQVTM; CDR2 reads ANQGSEA. This chain's CDR3 is CSGTGAVGNTIYF. The DNA for the CDR3 is TGCAGCGGGACAGGGGCGGTTGGAAACACCATATATTTT.

J is TRBJ1-1 and V is TRBV29-1; 9 bases are a match to TRBD1. The CDR3 is 13 amino acids. V gave up 3 bases and J gave up 5 bases; unmatched junction bases: 4. Germline V gene lookup returns CDR1 SQVTM and CDR2 ANQGSEA. CDR3 DNA: TGCAGCGTTGAGACAGGGGGAGCGACTGAAGCTTTCTTT. Translated, it gives CSVETGGATEAFF.

About this clonotype: One end of the junction does not line up with germline, which may come from a read error. This rearrangement joins TRBV6-5 to TRBJ1-2; D ambiguous. The length of the CDR3 is 13 residues. Germline V gene sequence: CDR1 MNHEY, CDR2 SVGAGI. The CDR3 spells CASSDSGYYGYTF. In nucleotides, the CDR3 is TGTGCCAGCAGTGACTCTGGCTACTATGGCTACACCTTC.

The chain couples TRBV6-1 to TRBJ1-2, with D possibly being TRBD1 (5 bases). Deletions cut 1 base from V and 3 bases from J, with 6 bases between. Germline CDR1 and CDR2: MNHNS and SASEGT. The CDR3 loop spans 13 amino acids. DNA of the CDR3: TGTGCCAGCAGTGAAGACAGGTACTATGGCTACACCTTC. It translates to CASSEDRYYGYTF.

A few counts support this clonotype. This sequence joins TRBV4-3 and TRBJ1-2, with D maybe TRBD1 (6 bases). The V gene lost 6 bases and the J gene lost 2 bases, with 16 bases spanning the gap. Germline V gene lookup returns CDR1 LGHNA and CDR2 YSLEER. CDR3 length: 15 residues. The CDR3 region has the DNA TGCGCCAGCAGTCAAAGAAGGGGGGCCAACTATGGCTACACCTTC. Its protein product is CASSQRRGANYGYTF.

The rearrangement joins TRBV13 to TRBJ2-3; 9 nucleotides align to TRBD2. The CDR3 consists of 15 residues. Germline V CDR1 and CDR2: PRHDT, FYEKMQ (reference sequence). J was trimmed by 4 bases and V by 5 bases; bases with no gene match: 7. The CDR3 loop reads CASSRRSGRPDTQYF. In nucleotides, the CDR3 is TGTGCCAGCAGCAGGAGAAGCGGGAGGCCAGATACGCAGTATTTT.

The chain is built from TRBV4-1 and TRBJ2-5, with D perhaps matching TRBD2 (5 bases). Germline lookup yields CDR1 MGHRA and CDR2 YSYEKL. V shed 0 bases and J shed 11 bases, with 22 bases lying between them. This CDR3 comprises 16 residues. The CDR3: CASSQEIRRAWNEQYF. The CDR3 DNA sequence: TGCGCCAGCAGCCAAGAAATAAGGCGGGCTTGGAATGAGCAGTACTTC.

This clonotype was counted only a few times. This chain joins TRBV12-3 or TRBV12-4 and TRBJ2-2, with a possible D match to TRBD2 (6 bases). Between the trimmed V and J ends, which lost 3 bases and 8 bases, there was a span of 16 bases. There are 15 residues in the CDR3. CDR3 loop: CASSLMEGVTGELFF. Written as DNA, the CDR3 is TGTGCCAGCAGTTTGATGGAGGGTGTGACGGGGGAGCTGTTTTTT.

The chain has TRBV6-2 or TRBV6-3 and TRBJ1-5; 8 bases match TRBD1. After removal of 7 bases from V and 7 bases from J, the junction contained 9 bases not matched to a gene. Germline loops: CDR1 MNHEY, CDR2 SVGEGT. This CDR3 region has 14 residues. The chain's CDR3 is CASTKTGVEQPQHF. The CDR3 nucleotides read TGTGCCAGCACCAAGACAGGGGTGGAGCAGCCCCAGCATTTT.

This chain uses TRBV11-2 with TRBJ2-7; 8 positions match TRBD1. After removal of 5 bases from V and 0 bases from J, the junction contained 15 bases not matched to a gene. The CDR3 covers 18 residues. CDR1 is SGHAT and CDR2 is FQNNGV in the germline V gene. The CDR3 DNA sequence: TGTGCCAGCAGCGCCCCGGGACAGGCGGACTCTAGCTCCTACGAGCAGTACTTC. Residues: CASSAPGQADSSSYEQYF.

This clonotype was observed once. The chain recombines TRBV4-3 with TRBJ1-4; TRBD1 matches at 7 bases. CDR3 size: 15 residues. With V trimmed by 8 bases and J by 0 bases, 6 bases remained unmatched. From germline, CDR1 is LGHNA and CDR2 YSLEER. The CDR3 nucleotides are TGCGCCAGCGCGACCGACAGGGCAACTAATGAAAAACTGTTTTTT. As protein: CASATDRATNEKLFF.

This clonotype was seen a handful of times. This chain uses TRBV2 with TRBJ1-1, with TRBD1 as a possible D gene (5 bases). Germline V gene data show CDR1 as SNHLY and CDR2 as FYNNEI. V lost 7 bases and J lost 1, with 13 bases in between. The CDR3 has 14 amino acids. DNA for the CDR3: TGTGCCAGCACGGAGGGGACCAAGAACACTGAAGCTTTCTTT. It encodes CASTEGTKNTEAFF. Variable domain in full (rest from reference TRBV2 and TRBJ1-1): EPEVTQTPSHQVTQMGQEVILRCVPISNHLYFYWYRQILGQKVEFLVSFYNNEISEKSEIFDDQFSVERPDGSNFTLKIRSTKLEDSAMYFCASTEGTKNTEAFFGQGTRLTVV.

V gene TRBV6-1 combines with J gene TRBJ2-1; 11 positions agree with TRBD2. The CDR3 has 14 amino acids. Trimming took 6 bases from V and 9 from J; bases not matched to a gene: 7. Germline V CDR1 and CDR2: MNHNS, SASEGT. CDR3 DNA: TGTGCCAGCAGACTAGCGGGGGAAAGGGCTGAGCAGTTCTTC. This sequence encodes CASRLAGERAEQFF.